This is a list of T cell receptor beta chains from one sample in a study of response to subunit inactivated influenza vaccine. TCRdb reanalysed the RT-PCR reads using MiXCR and keeps one entry per CDR3 protein. The sample contains 500,000 or so distinct CDR3 sequences, 15% to 20% of which appear only once. The sample was CD4+ T cells sorted from PBMCs, taken roughly 24 months after vaccination. The source of these receptors is a man aged 45-69 years who received an inactivated influenza vaccine. Each CDR3 is given with its conserved first and last residue. A D gene is named only where the DNA matches it firmly. For some rows the clone size is stated as once, few or many, or as a class when expanded; others skip it.

j_call clone_size v_call d_call cdr3_aa cdr3_nt
TRBJ2-7 few TRBV29-1 - CSVEESAVQYF TGCAGCGTTGAAGAATCGGCAGTACAGTACTTC
TRBJ1-4 many TRBV15 - CATSRDLNSPDGLFF TGTGCCACCAGCAGAGATTTAAATAGTCCGGATGGACTGTTTTTT
TRBJ2-7 - TRBV5-1 - CASSSGFQAAEQYF TGCGCCAGCAGCTCGGGATTTCAGGCGGCCGAGCAGTACTTC
TRBJ2-1 - TRBV27 - CASSSQGVLPYNEQFF TGTGCCAGCAGTTCTCAGGGAGTCCTACCGTACAATGAGCAGTTCTTC
TRBJ2-7 few TRBV4-3 TRBD1 CASSRTLGQGGFYEQYF TGCGCCAGCAGCCGTACACTGGGACAGGGGGGCTTCTACGAGCAGTACTTC
TRBJ2-3 few TRBV4-2 - CASSQEGRGGDTQYF TGTGCCAGCAGCCAAGAGGGGCGGGGAGGAGATACGCAGTATTTT
TRBJ2-3 few TRBV4-2 - CASSQGPYGTDTQYF TGTGCCAGCAGCCAAGGTCCATACGGCACAGATACGCAGTATTTT
TRBJ2-5 - TRBV12-3/TRBV12-4 - CASSISGHQETQYF TGTGCCAGCAGTATCAGCGGACACCAAGAGACCCAGTACTTC
TRBJ2-1 few TRBV29-1 TRBD2 CSVEASGFSQFF TGCAGCGTTGAGGCTAGCGGGTTTTCACAGTTCTTC
TRBJ2-3 - TRBV29-1 - CSVAAVSTDTQYF TGCAGCGTTGCGGCAGTTAGCACAGATACGCAGTATTTT
TRBJ2-7 - TRBV6-2/TRBV6-3 TRBD1 CASIRGTGNYEQYF TGTGCCAGCATTCGCGGGACAGGGAACTACGAGCAGTACTTC
TRBJ2-1 - TRBV6-6 - CASSGITYNEQFF TGTGCCAGCAGCGGAATAACCTACAATGAGCAGTTCTTC
TRBJ2-2 - TRBV4-3 - CASSQGQRIPGELFF TGCGCCAGCAGCCAAGGGCAGAGGATCCCCGGGGAGCTGTTTTTT
TRBJ2-3 - TRBV7-2 TRBD2 CASSLRGTSGKDTQYF TGTGCCAGCAGCCTCAGGGGGACTAGCGGGAAAGATACGCAGTATTTT
TRBJ1-5 - TRBV12-3/TRBV12-4 - CASSFAGTNQPQHF TGTGCCAGCAGTTTCGCCGGCACCAATCAGCCCCAGCATTTT
TRBJ1-2 - TRBV3-1 - CASSQDGRIWGYTF TGTGCCAGCAGCCAAGATGGAAGGATTTGGGGCTACACCTTC
TRBJ2-1 - TRBV20-1 - CSARGGVGVFNEQFF TGCAGTGCTAGAGGTGGGGTCGGAGTTTTCAATGAGCAGTTCTTC
TRBJ2-4 many TRBV3-1 TRBD2 CASSQGGSGRVGKNIQYF TGTGCCAGCAGCCAAGGAGGAAGCGGGAGGGTTGGCAAAAACATTCAGTACTTC
TRBJ2-7 few TRBV7-2 - CASSLRHRDLASEQYF TGTGCCAGCAGCTTAAGGCACCGGGACCTAGCCAGCGAGCAGTACTTC
TRBJ1-1 few TRBV7-9 TRBD1 CASSFGTANTEAFF TGTGCCAGCAGCTTCGGGACAGCTAACACTGAAGCTTTCTTT
TRBJ1-5 few TRBV6-1 - CASSEGPGRGNQPQHF TGTGCCAGCAGTGAAGGCCCGGGGAGGGGCAATCAGCCCCAGCATTTT
TRBJ2-1 - TRBV6-2/TRBV6-3 - CAVSGRWPYNEQFF TGTGCAGTGTCGGGCCGTTGGCCCTACAATGAGCAGTTCTTC
TRBJ1-5 few TRBV12-3/TRBV12-4 TRBD1 CASRSGTGGNQPQHF TGTGCCAGCAGATCCGGGACAGGAGGCAATCAGCCCCAGCATTTT
TRBJ1-1 - TRBV28 - CASSPVGSIGTEAFF TGTGCCAGCAGTCCCGTTGGAAGCATCGGCACTGAAGCTTTCTTT
TRBJ1-1 - TRBV10-3 TRBD1 CAISRQGAEAFF TGTGCCATCAGTAGACAGGGAGCCGAAGCTTTCTTT
TRBJ2-3 few TRBV10-3 - CAIRPKRTDTQYF TGTGCCATCCGACCGAAGCGGACAGATACGCAGTATTTT
TRBJ2-7 - TRBV11-2 - CASSLGYAEQYF TGTGCCAGCAGCTTGGGATACGCCGAGCAGTACTTC
TRBJ2-7 many TRBV20-1 - CSVLREARSYEQYF TGCAGTGTCCTACGCGAAGCCAGGTCCTACGAGCAGTACTTC
TRBJ2-7 - TRBV12-3/TRBV12-4 TRBD1 CASSSRDRGQYEQYF TGTGCCAGCAGTTCCCGGGACAGGGGGCAATACGAGCAGTACTTC
TRBJ1-1 - TRBV15 - CATSRDVGSFDPEAFF TGTGCCACCAGCAGAGATGTGGGGTCTTTCGACCCTGAAGCTTTCTTT
TRBJ2-1 few TRBV27 - CASSSKQGQDEQFF TGTGCCAGCAGTTCAAAACAGGGCCAGGATGAGCAGTTCTTC
TRBJ1-5 - TRBV20-1 - CSARDSMKVPSGTHNQPQHF TGCAGTGCTAGAGATTCTATGAAGGTCCCCTCCGGGACACACAATCAGCCCCAGCATTTT
TRBJ2-1 few TRBV6-5 - CASSYRGTYRNEQFF TGTGCCAGCAGTTATCGCGGGACCTACCGCAATGAGCAGTTCTTC
TRBJ2-5 - TRBV28 - CASSLPRQETQYF TGTGCCAGCAGTTTACCCCGACAAGAGACCCAGTACTTC
TRBJ1-1 - TRBV18 - CASSPSQQVNTEAFF TGTGCCAGCTCACCAAGTCAACAGGTGAACACTGAAGCTTTCTTT
TRBJ2-7 - TRBV28 - CASSRKIYEQYF TGTGCCAGCAGCCGAAAAATCTACGAGCAGTACTTC
TRBJ2-5 - TRBV29-1 TRBD2 CSVGRGGETQYF TGCAGCGTAGGGAGGGGCGGAGAGACCCAGTACTTC
TRBJ2-7 - TRBV6-5 - CASSYAAPYEQYF TGTGCCAGCAGTTATGCGGCCCCCTACGAGCAGTACTTC
TRBJ2-1 few TRBV9 TRBD1 CASTPGQSSYNEQFF TGTGCCAGCACGCCGGGACAGTCCTCCTACAATGAGCAGTTCTTC
TRBJ1-6 - TRBV15 - CATSRGWRSGNSPLHF TGTGCCACCAGCAGAGGATGGAGGTCTGGTAATTCACCCCTCCACTTT
TRBJ2-3 few TRBV5-1 - CASSLAIQGRTDTQYF TGCGCCAGCAGCTTGGCCATACAGGGAAGGACAGATACGCAGTATTTT
TRBJ1-2 - TRBV4-2 TRBD1 CASSQGDGQAGYTF TGTGCCAGCAGCCAAGGCGACGGACAGGCTGGCTACACCTTC
TRBJ2-5 many TRBV30 TRBD1 CAWNRGGETQYF TGTGCCTGGAACAGGGGTGGCGAGACCCAGTACTTC